This is a list of T cell receptor beta chains from one sample in a study of CD8+CD57+ T cells in acquired aplastic anemia. TCRdb independently ran MiXCR on the reads; one entry per CDR3 protein. The sample contains more than 150,000 distinct CDR3 sequences, about half of which appear only once. The sequencing sample was made of sorted CD4+, CD8+, or CD8+CD57+ T cells (not recorded which) from PBMCs. The receptors were sampled from a human donor in good health. The CDR3 runs from the conserved cysteine through the conserved F or W. Fields, in order: J gene, clone size, V gene, D gene, CDR3 DNA, CDR3 protein. D genes are given only for firm matches. Clone size is shown for a subset of rows, as once, few, many or a class of expanded clone.

TRBJ1-2 NA TRBV7-9 NA TGTGCCAGCAGCTTAATTGACTTCGCCGGCTACACCTTC CASSLIDFAGYTF
TRBJ2-6 NA TRBV25-1 NA TGTGCCAGCAGTGACCGAGGGTCCAGCTTCTCTGGGGCCAACGTCCTGACTTTC CASSDRGSSFSGANVLTF
TRBJ2-7 NA TRBV20-1 TRBD2 TGCAGTGCCCTTCCTAGCGGGAGGGCCGGCGGCGAGCAGTACTTC CSALPSGRAGGEQYF
TRBJ2-7 NA TRBV29-1 NA TGCAGCGTTGTGTCGGCGAACGAGCAGTACTTC CSVVSANEQYF
TRBJ1-2 many TRBV20-1 NA TGCAGTGCTAGTAGTTGGGAAGGAGGCTACACCTTC CSASSWEGGYTF
TRBJ1-5 NA TRBV9 NA TGTGCCAGCAGCGAAGACAGTAGCAATCAGCCCCAGCATTTT CASSEDSSNQPQHF
TRBJ2-3 NA TRBV10-3 TRBD2 TGTGCCATCAGTGAGCGGGGGGGCCTAGATACGCAGTATTTT CAISERGGLDTQYF
TRBJ2-1 many TRBV6-4 NA TGTGCCAGCAGTGACTTGGACGGGCCGCGAAAGCAGTTCTTC CASSDLDGPRKQFF
TRBJ2-1 many TRBV5-1 TRBD2 TGCGCCAGCAGCTTGCATAGCGGGACCAATGAGCAGTTCTTC CASSLHSGTNEQFF
TRBJ2-5 NA TRBV10-1 NA TGCGCCAGCAGTGAGGGTGAAGGGGACATCGGGAAAGAGACCCAGTACTTC CASSEGEGDIGKETQYF
TRBJ2-7 NA TRBV10-2 NA TGTGCCAGCAGTACCGACGGCGGCGAGCAGTACTTC CASSTDGGEQYF
TRBJ1-6 many TRBV6-1 TRBD1 TGTGCCAGCAGTACAGGGGGACTCTATAATTCACCCCTCCACTTT CASSTGGLYNSPLHF
TRBJ1-4 few TRBV2 TRBD1 TGTGCCAGCAGTAGACAGGGAGTTAATGAAAAACTGTTTTTT CASSRQGVNEKLFF
TRBJ1-1 NA TRBV19 NA TGTGCCAGTAGTATTAAGGTTGGGGCCGCTGAAGCTTTCTTT CASSIKVGAAEAFF
TRBJ2-7 many TRBV7-2 NA TGTGCCAGCACTCCAGGACGAGGCGGGGGCAGCTCCTACGAGCAGTACTTC CASTPGRGGGSSYEQYF
TRBJ2-3 few TRBV6-1 NA TGTGCCAGCAGTGAAGCTAGCGGTTCCACAGATACGCAGTATTTT CASSEASGSTDTQYF
TRBJ2-6 NA TRBV19 NA TGTGCCAGTAGTATTGGACAGTCTGGGGCCAACGTCCTGACTTTC CASSIGQSGANVLTF
TRBJ1-1 NA TRBV11-2 NA TGTGCCAGCAGCCCCCGGTTGAGGGGCAGGGTGGGGCAGAACACTGAAGCTTTCTTT CASSPRLRGRVGQNTEAFF